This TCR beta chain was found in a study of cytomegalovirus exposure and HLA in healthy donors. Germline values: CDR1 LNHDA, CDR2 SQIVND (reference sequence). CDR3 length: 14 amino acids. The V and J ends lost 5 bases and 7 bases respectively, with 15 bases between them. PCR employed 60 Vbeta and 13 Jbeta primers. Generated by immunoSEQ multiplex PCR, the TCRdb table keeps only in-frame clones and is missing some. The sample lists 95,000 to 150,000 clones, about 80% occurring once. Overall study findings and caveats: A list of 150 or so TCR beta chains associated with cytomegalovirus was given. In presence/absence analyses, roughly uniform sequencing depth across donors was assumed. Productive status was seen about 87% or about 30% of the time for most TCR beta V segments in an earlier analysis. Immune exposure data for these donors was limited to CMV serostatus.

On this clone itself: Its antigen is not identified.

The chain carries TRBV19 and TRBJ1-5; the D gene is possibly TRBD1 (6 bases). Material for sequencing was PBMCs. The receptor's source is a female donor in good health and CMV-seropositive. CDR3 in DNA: TGTGCCAGTAGTCCCGGACAGTCTTGGCAGCCCCAGCATTTT. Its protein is CASSPGQSWQPQHF.